The 17 T cell receptor beta chains reported below all come from one sample, sequenced in a study of cytomegalovirus exposure and HLA in healthy donors (dated by TCRdb to about 2017). Libraries were made using the immunoSEQ multiplex PCR assay. The multiplex PCR relied on a mix of 60 forward primers for TCR Vbeta segments and 13 reverse primers for TCR Jbeta segments. TCRdb provides this immuneACCESS table in a form limited to in-frame rearrangements. Some clones are lacking; in checked studies, under half of them reflect an unresolved V gene, and why the rest are absent is not known. This sample's records show some 60,000 clones. The ten largest account for 4% to 5.5% of the sample. Sequencing was carried out using PBMCs. These TCRs come from a man aged 25-45 years in good health and CMV-seropositive.

The chain recombines TRBV30 with TRBJ2-1; tentatively, D is TRBD1 (6 bases). CDR3 length: 11 residues. Trimming left V 5 bases short and J 15 bases short, with 17 bases between. Germline CDR1 and CDR2: GTSNPN and SVGIG (reference sequence). CDR3 in DNA: TGTGCCTGGTCGTTCGTACAGGGCCCGTTCTTC. Protein: CAWSFVQGPFF. The entire variable domain, with the rest obtained from reference TRBV30 and TRBJ2-1, is as follows: SQTIHQWPATLVQPVGSPLSLECTVEGTSNPNLYWYRQAAGRGLQLLFYSVGIGQISSEVPQNLSASRPQDRQFILSSKKLLLSDSGFYLCAWSFVQGPFFGPGTRLTVL.

The CDR3 here is CASSTDRPHTEAFF. The CDR3 region has the DNA TGTGCCAGTAGTACTGACAGGCCTCACACTGAAGCTTTCTTT. The chain recombines TRBV19 with TRBJ1-1; a weak D match, TRBD1 (6 bases). Looked up from germline, CDR1 is LNHDA and CDR2 is SQIVND (reference sequence). Trimming pared 4 bases from V and 3 bases from J, leaving 12 bases between. There are 14 residues in the CDR3. The whole variable domain, remainder taken from reference TRBV19 and TRBJ1-1, is DGGITQSPKYLFRKEGQNVTLSCEQNLNHDAMYWYRQDPGQGLRLIYYSQIVNDFQKGDIAEGYSVSREKKESFPLTVTSAQKNPTAFYLCASSTDRPHTEAFFGQGTRLTVV.

The V and J genes are TRBV11-3 and TRBJ2-7; TRBD1 agrees at 8 bases. In germline, CDR1 is SGHNT, CDR2 YENEEA. This CDR3 has 13 residues. V lost 6 bases to trimming and J lost 5 bases; unmatched junction nucleotides: 6. CDR3 region: CASRYTGGNEQYF. Written as DNA, the CDR3 is TGTGCCAGCAGATACACAGGGGGGAACGAGCAGTACTTC. Full variable domain (rest looked up from reference TRBV11-3 and TRBJ2-7): EAGVVQSPRYKIIEKKQPVAFWCNPISGHNTLYWYLQNLGQGPELLIRYENEEAVDDSQLPKDRFSAERLKGVDSTLKIQPAELGDSAVYLCASRYTGGNEQYFGPGTRLTVT.

J is TRBJ2-7 and V is TRBV6-5; TRBD1 matches at 9 bases. J lost 2 bases, V lost 0 bases, and 2 bases had no gene match. This CDR3 is 15 amino acids long. CDR1 is MNHEY and CDR2 is SVGAGI in the germline V gene. CDR3 coding DNA: TGTGCCAGCAGTTACTCGACAGGGGGTGCCTACGAGCAGTACTTC. Protein sequence: CASSYSTGGAYEQYF.

Points on this clone: An end of the junction differs from the germline gene, which may be a read error. This chain links TRBV7-7 with TRBJ2-7; D may be TRBD1 (6 bases). This CDR3 region has 13 residues. In germline, CDR1 is SSHAT, CDR2 FNYEAQ (reference sequence). The CDR3 region has the DNA TGTGCTAGCAGCCCGGGGACATCCTACGAGCAGTACTTC. As protein: CASSPGTSYEQYF.

The chain links TRBV6-1 to TRBJ1-6; D call uncertain. The V end was cut by 2 bases, the J end by 5 bases, with 7 bases between. CDR1 and CDR2 (germline): MNHNS, SASEGT. The CDR3 contains 14 residues. CDR3 nucleotides: TGTGCCAGCAGTGAATTGGCCAATAATTCACCCCTCCACTTT. Translation gives CASSELANNSPLHF.

This chain connects TRBV30 to TRBJ1-5; D is possibly TRBD1 (5 bases). The length of the CDR3 is 13 residues. The germline V gene has CDR1 GTSNPN and CDR2 SVGIG (reference sequence). V was shortened by 0 bases and J by 6 bases, with 9 bases between the two germline ends. The CDR3 DNA reads TGTGCCTGGAGTGTACGGGGGTTTCAGCCCCAGCATTTT. It codes for CAWSVRGFQPQHF.

With regard to this clone: The junction shows a germline mismatch at one end, possibly a read error. The genes are TRBV9 and TRBJ2-5; D is unresolved. The germline CDR1 and CDR2 sequences are SGDLS and YYNGEE. The CDR3 loop spans 14 amino acids. CDR3 protein: CASSVELGQENQYF. In DNA, the CDR3 is TGTGCCAGCAGCGTAGAACTGGGCCAAGAGAACCAGTACTTC.

The chain has TRBV29-1 and TRBJ2-7; TRBD1 agrees at 10 bases. The CDR3 sequence is 14 residues long. Germline V gives CDR1 SQVTM, CDR2 ANQGSEA. J lost 2 bases, V lost 3 bases, and 4 bases had no gene match. The chain's CDR3 is CSVEFGTGAYEQYF. The CDR3 DNA is TGCAGCGTTGAGTTCGGGACAGGGGCCTACGAGCAGTACTTC.

CDR3 sequence reads: CASSPGGGGTYEQYF. In DNA, the CDR3 is TGCGCCAGCAGCCCGGGGGGGGGAGGGACCTACGAGCAGTACTTC. The rearrangement joins TRBV5-1 to TRBJ2-5; TRBD2 matches at 8 bases. The end of the DNA is better explained by TRBJ2-7, so the J call may be wrong. CDR1 and CDR2 (germline): SGHRS, YFSETQ. The CDR3 covers 15 residues.

The rearrangement uses TRBV9 and TRBJ2-7; possibly TRBD2 for D (5 bases). Germline V gene lookup returns CDR1 SGDLS and CDR2 YYNGEE. V lost 4 bases and J lost 0, with 8 bases in between. This CDR3 region has 13 residues. CDR3 sequence reads: CASSPGLSYEQYF. The CDR3 DNA follows: TGTGCCAGCAGCCCCGGACTCTCCTACGAGCAGTACTTC.

The J gene is TRBJ1-1, the V gene TRBV5-4; D possibly corresponds to TRBD1 (5 bases). Trimming took 0 bases from V and 11 from J, leaving 14 bases between them. The CDR3 is made up of 13 amino acids. The germline V gene has CDR1 SGHNT and CDR2 YYREEE (reference sequence). The CDR3 nucleotides are TGTGCCAGCAGCTTGGATGCAGGGCGTGGGGCTTTCTTT. It yields the protein CASSLDAGRGAFF.

The CDR3 DNA reads as TGTGCCAGCAGCTTGGATGGCGGGACTCAAGAGACCCAGTACTTC. This gives the protein CASSLDGGTQETQYF. The chain joins TRBV5-4 to TRBJ2-5; D perhaps matches TRBD2 (6 bases). The CDR3 length is 15 residues. Germline values: CDR1 SGHNT, CDR2 YYREEE (reference sequence). Trimming stripped 0 bases from V and 2 bases from J, with 11 bases between.

The chain joins TRBV5-6 to TRBJ1-1; tentatively, D is TRBD1 (6 bases). V gave up 2 bases and J gave up 4 bases, with 12 bases separating them. The CDR3 is made up of 14 amino acids. CDR1 is SGHDT, CDR2 YYEEEE, per germline. CDR3 residues: CASSFSGAGTEAFF. In DNA, the CDR3 is TGTGCCAGCAGCTTCTCAGGGGCGGGCACTGAAGCTTTCTTT.

V is TRBV5-4 and J is TRBJ2-3, with TRBD1 identical over 9 bases. This CDR3 is built from 14 residues. Germline V gives CDR1 SGHNT, CDR2 YYREEE (reference sequence). Germline trimming cut 4 bases from V and 6 bases from J; bases unmatched to any gene: 6. This chain's CDR3 is CASSPDRGGDTQYF. The CDR3 coding sequence is TGTGCCAGCAGCCCGGACAGGGGCGGGGATACGCAGTATTTT.

CDR3: CASSVTGDYEQYF. CDR3 DNA sequence: TGTGCCAGCTCAGTCACAGGAGACTACGAGCAGTACTTC. The chain employs TRBV18 and TRBJ2-7; D might be TRBD1 (5 bases). Trimming cost V 5 bases and J 3 bases, with 11 bases left between them. Germline V gene sequence: CDR1 KGHSH, CDR2 LQKENI. The CDR3 is 13 amino acids.

The CDR3 sequence: CASSSRLAGDNEQFF. The CDR3 nucleotides read TGTGCCAGCAGTTCCAGACTAGCGGGTGACAATGAGCAGTTCTTC. V usage is TRBV27 and J usage is TRBJ2-1, with 10 bases that match TRBD2. The CDR3 has 15 amino acids. Unmatched junction bases numbered 5, after V lost 4 bases and J lost 5 bases. The germline V gene encodes CDR1 MNHEY and CDR2 SMNVEV (reference sequence).